The subject of this entry is one T cell receptor (beta chain). The record originates from a study of blood T cell repertoires in COVID-19. Study background: Acute and convalescent COVID-19 specimens originated in the United States, Italy and Spain. T cells, B-cell-depleted T cells, or PBMCs supplied cDNA or gDNA.

The method was immunoSEQ multiplex PCR; TCRdb's version includes in-frame clones alone and lacks a portion of them. The table records some 220,000 clones, 87% of them present only once. Germline CDR1 is GTSNPN and CDR2 is SVGIG (reference sequence). V lost 0 bases, J lost 0 bases, and 11 bases lay in between. The CDR3 totals 15 residues. This TCR was sampled from a woman aged 18-35 years who had recovered from COVID-19. Sequenced sample: peripheral blood. The chain joins TRBV30 to TRBJ1-1; D remains ambiguous. CDR3: CAWSVDIGVNTEAFF. The CDR3 nucleotides are TGTGCCTGGAGTGTAGATATCGGGGTGAACACTGAAGCTTTCTTT.